This TCR beta chain was identified during a study of a mutant IDH1 vaccine in newly diagnosed glioma. At the level of the study: Males made up about 62% and females about 40% of treated patients, whose mean age was approximately 40 years. Before enrollment, patients got radiotherapy alone, temozolomide alone, or mostly the combination.

The CDR3 has 15 residues. CDR1 and CDR2 (germline): SNHLY, FYNNEI. With 5 bases removed from V and 4 bases from J, the gap between germline ends came to 14 bases. Using immunoSEQ multiplex PCR, the repertoire was profiled, and TCRdb retains in-frame clones only, with some absent. The sample lists about 50,000 clones, around 85% occurring once. This clone occurred once. No antigen is known for it. Time point noted: week 47, end of study. Every single dose of the vaccine, 300 ug of mutant IDH1 20-mer peptide, came with topical imiquimod. Newly diagnosed WHO grade 3 or 4 IDH1-mutant, ATRX-lost astrocytomas were identified in the donors.

The chain couples TRBV2 to TRBJ2-2, with D perhaps being TRBD1 or TRBD2 (7 bases each). This sequence was found in a woman in her twenties or thirties with glioma. Some clones in this sample may be carry-over from other donors' samples. Sequencing was performed on PBMCs, taken from a glioma patient whose treatment included an IDH1 peptide vaccine. The CDR3 nucleotides read TGTGCCAGCAGTCTTCCAGGGGGGGTCACCGGGGAGCTGTTTTTT. This codes for CASSLPGGVTGELFF. The full variable domain, its missing parts supplied by reference TRBV2 and TRBJ2-2, is EPEVTQTPSHQVTQMGQEVILRCVPISNHLYFYWYRQILGQKVEFLVSFYNNEISEKSEIFDDQFSVERPDGSNFTLKIRSTKLEDSAMYFCASSLPGGVTGELFFGEGSRLTVL.